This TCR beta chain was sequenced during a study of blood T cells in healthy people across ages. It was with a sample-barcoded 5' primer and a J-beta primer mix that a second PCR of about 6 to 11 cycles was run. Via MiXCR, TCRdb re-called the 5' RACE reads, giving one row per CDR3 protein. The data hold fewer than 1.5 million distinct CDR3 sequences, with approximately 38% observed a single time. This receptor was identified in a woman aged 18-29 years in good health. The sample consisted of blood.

CDR3 sequence reads: CSAGRQGAEQYF. The CDR3 DNA sequence: TGCAGCGCTGGCCGACAGGGCGCCGAGCAGTACTTC. The chain couples TRBV29-1 to TRBJ2-4, with 7 bases identical to TRBD1. The end of the DNA fits TRBJ2-7 better, so the J call may be wrong. Germline values: CDR1 SQVTM, CDR2 ANQGSEA. The CDR3 spans 12 residues.